Listed here are 10 T cell receptor beta chains from one sample, sequenced in a study of T cell responses to AZD1222 COVID-19 vaccine. Produced via immunoSEQ multiplex PCR; TCRdb's table is partial and in-frame only. The sample has about 170,000 clones, roughly 93% seen once; the top ten hold 3% to 5%. The specimen was peripheral blood, collected on day 0 of AZD1222 vaccination. The receptors derive from an adult in good health.

V usage is TRBV5-1 and J usage is TRBJ2-5; D gene ambiguous. V gave up 1 base and J gave up 2 bases, with 3 bases separating them. In germline, CDR1 is SGHRS, CDR2 YFSETQ. The CDR3 extends over 12 amino acids. The CDR3 DNA follows: TGCGCCAGCAGCTTGAGACAAGAGACCCAGTACTTC. As protein: CASSLRQETQYF.

Only a few counts were recorded for this clone. This rearrangement joins TRBV5-1 to TRBJ1-1, with TRBD1 matching 8 bases. This CDR3 has 16 residues. V was pared by 4 bases and J by 1 base, with 9 bases of the junction left unmatched. In germline, CDR1 is SGHRS, CDR2 YFSETQ. This CDR3 is CASSVGTGLGNTEAFF. The CDR3 nucleotides read TGCGCCAGCAGCGTAGGGACAGGACTAGGGAACACTGAAGCTTTCTTT.

This clone was found once. The chain carries TRBV7-9 and TRBJ1-6; 8 bases line up with TRBD1. The germline V gene has CDR1 SEHNR and CDR2 FQNEAQ (reference sequence). J lost 7 bases, V lost 5 bases, and 4 bases had no gene match. The CDR3 extends over 14 amino acids. The CDR3 loop reads CASSLQGDNSPLHF. In nucleotides, the CDR3 is TGTGCCAGCAGCCTACAGGGGGACAATTCACCCCTCCACTTT.

The rearrangement links TRBV7-8 to TRBJ1-3; possible D gene TRBD1, 5 bases. The CDR3 covers 17 residues. V was clipped by 3 bases and J by 2 bases, with 17 bases between them. The V gene's germline CDR1 is SGHVS and CDR2 FQNEAQ. This CDR3 reads CASSLEGPLLPGNTIYF. CDR3 sequence (DNA): TGTGCCAGCAGCTTGGAGGGACCGTTGCTACCTGGAAACACCATATATTTT.

The rearrangement uses TRBV11-2 and TRBJ2-7; 8 nucleotides agree with TRBD1. Per the germline V gene, CDR1 is SGHAT and CDR2 is FQNNGV. The CDR3 has 14 amino acids. After removal of 3 bases from V and 4 bases from J, the junction contained 5 bases not matched to a gene. CDR3 region: CASSFGTGPYEQYF. The CDR3 DNA sequence: TGTGCCAGCAGCTTCGGGACAGGACCTTACGAGCAGTACTTC.

The chain combines TRBV19 with TRBJ1-2; D remains unclear. There are 12 residues in the CDR3. Deletions cut 6 bases from V and 4 bases from J, with 9 bases between. The germline V gene encodes CDR1 LNHDA and CDR2 SQIVND (reference sequence). The CDR3 reads CASRLQIYGYTF. The CDR3 DNA reads as TGTGCCAGTAGGTTACAGATCTATGGCTACACCTTC.

The J gene is TRBJ2-2, the V gene TRBV5-1, with TRBD1 identical over 9 bases. The CDR3 is 16 residues long. The germline V gene encodes CDR1 SGHRS and CDR2 YFSETQ. V lost 5 bases, J lost 0 bases, and 5 bases stayed unmatched. The CDR3 sequence is CASRQGALSNTGELFF. In DNA, the CDR3 is TGCGCCAGCAGACAGGGGGCGTTGTCGAACACCGGGGAGCTGTTTTTT.

V is TRBV12-3 or TRBV12-4 and J is TRBJ1-1; D unclear. The CDR3 totals 11 residues. Trimming cost V 5 bases and J 9 bases, with 10 bases left between them. This CDR3 is CASSLQTQAFF. CDR3 DNA sequence: TGTGCCAGCAGTCTACAAACACAAGCTTTCTTT.

This rearrangement joins TRBV5-1 to TRBJ2-3; D is possibly TRBD2 (6 bases). Deletions cut 4 bases from V and 1 base from J, with 16 bases between. The CDR3 is 16 amino acids. CDR1 is SGHRS and CDR2 is YFSETQ in the germline V gene. The CDR3 region has the DNA TGCGCCAGCAGCCGAGGCGTGGGGGGAGGCACAGATACGCAGTATTTT. Its protein is CASSRGVGGGTDTQYF.

The rearrangement links TRBV5-1 to TRBJ1-1; possible D gene TRBD1, 6 bases. The CDR3 is 17 amino acids. Between the trimmed V and J ends, which lost 1 base and 1 base, there was a span of 17 bases. The germline V gene encodes CDR1 SGHRS and CDR2 YFSETQ. CDR3 sequence reads: CASSLYGAAGENTEAFF. The CDR3 DNA follows: TGCGCCAGCAGCTTGTATGGTGCTGCAGGGGAGAACACTGAAGCTTTCTTT.